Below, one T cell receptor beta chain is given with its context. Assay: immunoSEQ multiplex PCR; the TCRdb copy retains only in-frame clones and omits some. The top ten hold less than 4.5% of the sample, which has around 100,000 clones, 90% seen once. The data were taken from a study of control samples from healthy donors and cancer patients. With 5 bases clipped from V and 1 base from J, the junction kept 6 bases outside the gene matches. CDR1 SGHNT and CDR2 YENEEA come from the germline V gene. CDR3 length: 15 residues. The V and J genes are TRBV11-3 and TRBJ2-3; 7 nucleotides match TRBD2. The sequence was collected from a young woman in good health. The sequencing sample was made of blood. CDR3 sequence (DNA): TGTGCCAGCAGCCCCGGGACTAAAGGCACAGATACGCAGTATTTT. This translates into CASSPGTKGTDTQYF.